This is a list of T cell receptor beta chains from one sample in a study of cytomegalovirus exposure and HLA in healthy donors. Profiling relied on immunoSEQ multiplex PCR, and the TCRdb table lists in-frame clones only, not all of them. This sample has about 210,000 clones; 60% to 80% occur once, and the top ten carry approximately 1.8%. The sequenced sample consisted of PBMCs. The receptor set was obtained from a male donor in good health and CMV-seronegative. CDR3s include the opening cysteine and the closing phenylalanine or tryptophan. The order of the fields is J gene, V gene, D gene, clone size, CDR3 protein, CDR3 DNA. D genes are given only for firm matches. Only part of the rows carry a size: once, few, many, or a class if the clone is expanded.

TRBJ2-7	TRBV11-3	.	.	CASSRKGVYEQYF	TGTGCCAGCAGCCGTAAAGGGGTCTACGAGCAGTACTTC
TRBJ2-3	TRBV5-1	.	.	CASSLSATDTQYF	TGCGCCAGCAGCTTAAGTGCGACAGATACGCAGTATTTT
TRBJ2-7	TRBV30	.	.	CAWSVIRTLSYEQYF	TGTGCCTGGAGTGTAATTAGGACACTATCCTACGAGCAGTACTTC
TRBJ2-7	TRBV18	TRBD1	.	CASSQGQGRGEYF	TGTGCCAGCTCACAGGGACAGGGGCGGGGAGAGTACTTC
TRBJ2-5	TRBV7-3	.	.	CASSLTREETQYF	TGTGCCAGCAGCTTAACGCGAGAAGAGACCCAGTACTTC
TRBJ1-2	TRBV28	.	.	CASTSGGEDYGYTF	TGTGCCAGCACCTCGGGTGGGGAGGACTATGGCTACACCTTC
TRBJ1-1	TRBV6-4	.	few	CASSDSVGGATEAFF	TGTGCCAGCAGTGACTCAGTCGGGGGGGCGACTGAAGCTTTCTTT
TRBJ2-1	TRBV13	TRBD2	.	CASRYRLAGYNEQFF	TGTGCCAGCAGATATAGACTAGCCGGCTACAATGAGCAGTTCTTC
TRBJ1-4	TRBV10-2	.	.	CASSEPGVREKLFF	TGCGCCAGCAGTGAGCCAGGGGTTCGCGAAAAACTGTTTTTT
TRBJ2-7	TRBV7-2	TRBD1	once	CASSLGDRNSYEQYF	TGTGCCAGCAGCTTAGGGGACAGGAACTCCTACGAGCAGTACTTC
TRBJ2-7	TRBV4-2	TRBD2	.	CASSQDGLAGGSEQYF	TGTGCCAGCAGCCAAGATGGTCTAGCGGGAGGATCCGAGCAGTACTTC
TRBJ2-7	TRBV5-1	.	.	CASSLIWGGGSYEQYF	TGCGCCAGCAGCTTGATCTGGGGAGGAGGCTCCTACGAGCAGTACTTC
TRBJ1-3	TRBV7-6	.	.	CASSSRGGGNTIYF	TGTGCCAGCAGCTCGAGGGGGGGCGGAAACACCATATATTTT
TRBJ1-4	TRBV28	TRBD1	.	CASRTRGTGVEKLFF	TGTGCCAGCAGGACCCGCGGGACAGGGGTTGAAAAACTGTTTTTT
TRBJ2-1	TRBV10-3	.	.	CAISESGLQGEQFF	TGTGCCATCAGTGAGTCGGGCTTACAGGGCGAGCAGTTCTTC
TRBJ2-5	TRBV25-1	TRBD2	.	CASSVDSGGETQYF	TGTGCCAGCAGTGTTGATAGCGGGGGAGAGACCCAGTACTTC
TRBJ2-1	TRBV6-1	.	.	CASTTGHYNEQFF	TGTGCCAGTACCACGGGACACTACAATGAGCAGTTCTTC
TRBJ1-1	TRBV2	TRBD1	few	CASSVWDSNTEAFF	TGTGCCAGCAGTGTATGGGACAGTAACACTGAAGCTTTCTTT
TRBJ2-7	TRBV28	.	.	CASSERYEQYF	TGTGCCAGCAGCGAACGGTACGAGCAGTACTTC
TRBJ1-2	TRBV7-9	.	.	CASSGGGPGYGYTF	TGTGCCAGCAGCGGCGGGGGGCCGGGGTATGGCTACACCTTC
TRBJ1-1	TRBV28	TRBD1	.	CATRGGTVMNTEAFF	TGTGCCACCAGGGGGGGAACTGTCATGAACACTGAAGCTTTCTTT
TRBJ1-1	TRBV25-1	.	.	CASSEYLPREGTEAFF	TGTGCCAGCAGTGAATATCTGCCCAGGGAGGGCACTGAAGCTTTCTTT
TRBJ1-1	TRBV29-1	TRBD1	.	CSAGQGKNTEAFF	TGCAGCGCCGGACAGGGGAAGAACACTGAAGCTTTCTTT
TRBJ2-7	TRBV18	.	.	CASSPPGTPSEQYF	TGTGCCAGCTCACCACCAGGGACTCCTAGTGAGCAGTACTTC
TRBJ1-2	TRBV7-9	.	.	CASSLISPGQAYYGYTF	TGTGCCAGCAGCTTAATAAGTCCCGGCCAGGCCTATTATGGCTACACCTTC
TRBJ2-1	TRBV6-6	.	few	CASSSPSGNNEQFF	TGTGCCAGCAGCTCCCCTTCCGGGAACAATGAGCAGTTCTTC
TRBJ1-1	TRBV30	.	few	CAWSPLTNTEAFF	TGTGCCTGGAGTCCGCTGACAAACACTGAAGCTTTCTTT
TRBJ2-1	TRBV28	TRBD1	.	CASTGTGAGNEQFF	TGTGCCAGCACAGGGACAGGGGCAGGGAATGAGCAGTTCTTC
TRBJ1-1	TRBV5-8	.	few	CASSSSVGMLNTEAFF	TGTGCCAGCAGCTCCAGCGTAGGAATGCTGAACACTGAAGCTTTCTTT
TRBJ1-5	TRBV7-2	.	.	CASSFFVGGIGPQHF	TGTGCCAGCAGCTTTTTTGTCGGGGGGATAGGGCCCCAGCATTTT
TRBJ2-7	TRBV11-1	TRBD2	.	CASSLELAGDYEQYF	TGTGCCAGCAGCTTAGAACTAGCGGGAGACTATGAGCAGTACTTC
TRBJ2-7	TRBV7-2	TRBD1	.	CASSQTEGQGIYEQYF	TGTGCCAGCAGCCAAACTGAGGGACAGGGGATATACGAGCAGTACTTC